This TCR beta chain emerged from a study of cytomegalovirus exposure and HLA in healthy donors. The wider study: Researchers previously reported finding 100 million or so unique TCR beta sequences from approximately 190 million T cells. General observations from the study: It was shown in a later analysis that HLA-associated TCR beta chains were more clonally expanded than other, equally common chains. The classifier was said to identify cytomegalovirus status with high specificity and sensitivity.

PCR involved 60 Vbeta and 13 Jbeta primers. Assay used: immunoSEQ multiplex PCR; TCRdb lists only in-frame clones, some missing. The repertoire table contains 150,000 to 200,000 clones. Of note for this clone: What it binds is unknown.

This TCR was recovered from a woman aged 18-35 years in good health and CMV-seropositive. The sequenced material came from PBMCs.

As DNA, the CDR3 is TGTGCCAGCAGTTTTGCGGGACAGGGCTCCTACGAGCAGTACTTC. It specifies CASSFAGQGSYEQYF. The chain recombines TRBV28 with TRBJ2-7; 9 nucleotides agree with TRBD1. CDR3 length equals 15 residues. V shed 3 bases, J shed 0 bases, and the junction held 3 bases outside the gene matches. CDR1 is MDHEN, CDR2 SYDVKM, per germline.